A selection of T cell receptor beta chains follows, all from one sample in a study of cytomegalovirus exposure and HLA in healthy donors. The assay was immunoSEQ multiplex PCR, and TCRdb's table has in-frame clones only and misses some. The table shows 100,000 to 150,000 clones, with roughly nine tenths occurring only once. Sequences were obtained from PBMCs. These receptors came from a woman younger than 35 in good health and CMV-seronegative. Both conserved end residues are part of each CDR3. The D gene is left open where the match is weak. Size is omitted from some rows. Given values are once, few, many or a class for expanded clones.

V gene	CDR3 length	clone size	J gene	D gene	CDR3 protein	CDR3 DNA
TRBV6-1	15	once	TRBJ2-3	NA	CASNTGTSSTDTQYF	TGTGCCAGCAATACCGGGACATCTAGCACAGATACGCAGTATTTT
TRBV6-5	12	NA	TRBJ2-4	NA	CATKTGRNIQYF	TGTGCCACCAAGACAGGGAGGAACATTCAGTACTTC
TRBV6-5	14	NA	TRBJ1-1	TRBD1	CASSQTGVNTEAFF	TGTGCCAGCAGTCAGACAGGGGTGAACACTGAAGCTTTCTTT
TRBV2	15	NA	TRBJ1-1	NA	CASSPGGQLNTEAFF	TGTGCCAGCAGTCCGGGGGGGCAGTTGAACACTGAAGCTTTCTTT
TRBV5-1	13	NA	TRBJ2-5	NA	CASSLIGGETQYF	TGCGCCAGCAGCTTGATCGGGGGTGAGACCCAGTACTTC
TRBV5-1	11	NA	TRBJ2-7	NA	CASTLRGEQYF	TGCGCCAGCACCCTTCGGGGCGAGCAGTACTTC
TRBV14	17	NA	TRBJ2-3	NA	CASSQDVGGPSTDTQYF	TGTGCCAGCAGCCAAGATGTCGGGGGGCCCTCCACAGATACGCAGTATTTT
TRBV5-1	14	NA	TRBJ2-7	NA	CASSLGGSIYEQYF	TGCGCCAGCAGCTTGGGCGGGTCGATCTACGAGCAGTACTTC
TRBV4-1	16	once	TRBJ1-5	NA	CASSQDDRHGNQPQHF	TGCGCCAGCAGCCAAGATGATCGACACGGCAATCAGCCCCAGCATTTT
TRBV6-5	13	NA	TRBJ2-7	NA	CASRNGVYYEQYF	TGTGCCAGCAGAAACGGGGTATACTACGAGCAGTACTTC
TRBV6-1	14	NA	TRBJ2-5	TRBD2	CASSSISGQETQYF	TGTGCCAGCAGCTCGATTAGCGGGCAAGAGACCCAGTACTTC
TRBV2	14	NA	TRBJ2-1	NA	CASSRTSTYNEQFF	TGTGCCAGCAGCCGAACTAGCACCTACAATGAGCAGTTCTTC
TRBV6-6	13	NA	TRBJ2-1	NA	CASSTNRVYEQFF	TGTGCCAGCAGCACAAACAGGGTATATGAGCAGTTCTTC
TRBV27	19	NA	TRBJ1-5	TRBD1	CASSPKPLTGGYSNQPQHF	TGTGCCAGCAGTCCCAAACCCCTTACAGGGGGGTATAGCAATCAGCCCCAGCATTTT
TRBV6-5	15	NA	TRBJ1-6	NA	CASSYSGGLGWALHF	TGTGCCAGCAGTTACTCCGGGGGGTTGGGATGGGCCCTCCACTTT
TRBV6-5	12	NA	TRBJ2-7	NA	CASSRTGYEQYF	TGTGCCAGCAGTCGTACAGGTTACGAGCAGTACTTC
TRBV5-4	14	NA	TRBJ2-7	TRBD2	CASSPGGIYVEQYF	TGTGCCAGCAGCCCCGGGGGGATCTACGTCGAGCAGTACTTC
TRBV11-2	17	NA	TRBJ2-1	TRBD2	CASSLARRGGPVSEQFF	TGTGCCAGCAGCTTAGCCCGACGGGGGGGGCCGGTAAGTGAGCAGTTCTTC
TRBV6-5	15	NA	TRBJ2-1	TRBD2	CASSKDPSGANEQFF	TGTGCCAGCAGTAAAGACCCTAGCGGGGCTAATGAGCAGTTCTTC
TRBV19	15	NA	TRBJ1-5	TRBD1	CASSSMGQGQQPQHF	TGTGCCAGTAGTTCGATGGGACAGGGACAACAGCCCCAGCATTTT
TRBV4-1	15	NA	TRBJ1-3	NA	CASSQEYSSGNTIYF	TGCGCCAGCAGCCAAGAGTACAGCTCTGGAAACACCATATATTTT
TRBV9	17	NA	TRBJ2-1	NA	CASSFRWDSNSYNEQFF	TGTGCCAGCAGCTTCCGCTGGGACTCAAACTCCTACAATGAGCAGTTCTTC
TRBV9	14	NA	TRBJ1-6	NA	CASSVSPGDSPLHF	TGTGCCAGCAGCGTAAGTCCGGGGGATTCACCCCTCCACTTT
TRBV11-2	15	NA	TRBJ2-5	TRBD2	CASSSLTSGGETQYF	TGTGCCAGCAGTTCACTGACTAGCGGGGGAGAGACCCAGTACTTC
TRBV29-1	13	once	TRBJ1-2	NA	CSVDRGGAEGYTF	TGCAGCGTTGACCGGGGAGGGGCTGAAGGCTACACCTTC